The T cell receptor (beta chain) under discussion was sequenced for a study of cytomegalovirus exposure and HLA in healthy donors. The study, taken as a whole, reports: In a later analysis, HLA-associated TCR beta chains were more clonally expanded than equally common others. In a later analysis, specific HLA alleles were associated with around 17,000 TCR beta sequences at a 0.05 false discovery rate. The authors listed roughly 150 TCR beta chains as cytomegalovirus-associated. The study found most TCR sequences rare, yet found some public TCRs in many donors.

In germline, CDR1 is SGHNT, CDR2 YYREEE (reference sequence). Trimming took 0 bases from V and 7 from J, leaving 10 bases between them. The CDR3 spans 13 residues. 13 Jbeta primers and 60 Vbeta primers were used for the PCR. Libraries were prepared by immunoSEQ multiplex PCR; TCRdb keeps only in-frame clonotypes and omits some of them. Seen here are some 110,000 clones, around 70% observed once, and the top ten hold 1.6%. Concerning this clone itself: Antigen: not known.

The chain recombines TRBV5-4 with TRBJ1-2, with D possibly TRBD1 on 6 matching bases. The receptor was derived from a woman younger than 30 in good health and CMV-seronegative. The sequenced material came from PBMCs. The CDR3 sequence: CASSLDRAVGYTF. The CDR3 coding sequence is TGTGCCAGCAGCTTGGACAGGGCGGTTGGCTACACCTTC.